This T cell receptor beta chain was sequenced during a study of beta chain features in type 1 diabetes. CDR1 SGHTA and CDR2 FQGNSA come from the germline V gene. Trimming removed 5 bases from V and 2 bases from J, with 10 bases in between. The CDR3 sequence is 15 residues long. This clone was seen more than once but under ten times. Its antigen is still unknown. Findings and caveats of the study: Significant though moderate, a shortening of TCRB CDR3s appeared in all four CD4+ subsets of Type 1 diabetes patients. There were fewer insertions and more deletions at the VDJ junctions of type 1 diabetes patients.

Expressed TCRB transcripts got sequenced, as all isolated RNA was reverse transcribed. Using immunoSEQ multiplex PCR, the repertoire was profiled, and TCRdb retains in-frame clones only, with some absent. The sample holds fewer than 150,000 clones; less than 9% are singletons and the top ten take 1.1% to 1.5%. What was sequenced was central memory CD4+ T cells from blood. The chain recombines TRBV7-2 with TRBJ2-6; D is ambiguous. This receptor was taken from a woman in her twenties or thirties in good health. The CDR3 region is CASSPRGPGANVLTF. The CDR3, as DNA: TGTGCCAGCAGCCCCAGAGGTCCTGGGGCCAACGTCCTGACTTTC.